This section outlines one TCR beta chain sequence together with its context. The antigen is unknown. The data originate from a study of sequential checkpoint blockade in melanoma. The wider study: Each arm's sequence ended with maintenance nivolumab. Points from the study as a whole: PD-L1 staining and CD8+ counts, not mutational load, tracked tumor T-cell clonality.

The germline V and J ends were trimmed by 6 bases and 6 bases, with 15 bases remaining between them. The CDR3 runs to 13 residues. TCRdb's copy holds only in-frame clones and misses some; the assay was immunoSEQ multiplex PCR. The sample comprises thousands of clones, approximately 30% of which are singletons, and over 20% rests with the top ten. Treatment specified: randomized to nivolumab then ipilimumab (arm A) or the reverse (arm B). No patient had prior DNA-damaging chemotherapy. The genes are TRBV23-1 and TRBJ2-7; D perhaps matches TRBD2 (7 bases). TRBV23-1 is treated as an ORF (open reading frame) with a function not yet certain. This TCR came from a human donor with melanoma. Sequencing used tumor tissue (inferred from file names), obtained from a patient given nivolumab and ipilimumab in sequence. DNA for the CDR3: TGCGCCAGCAGCACGGGGCGGGGGCTCGAGCAGTACTTC. As protein: CASSTGRGLEQYF.